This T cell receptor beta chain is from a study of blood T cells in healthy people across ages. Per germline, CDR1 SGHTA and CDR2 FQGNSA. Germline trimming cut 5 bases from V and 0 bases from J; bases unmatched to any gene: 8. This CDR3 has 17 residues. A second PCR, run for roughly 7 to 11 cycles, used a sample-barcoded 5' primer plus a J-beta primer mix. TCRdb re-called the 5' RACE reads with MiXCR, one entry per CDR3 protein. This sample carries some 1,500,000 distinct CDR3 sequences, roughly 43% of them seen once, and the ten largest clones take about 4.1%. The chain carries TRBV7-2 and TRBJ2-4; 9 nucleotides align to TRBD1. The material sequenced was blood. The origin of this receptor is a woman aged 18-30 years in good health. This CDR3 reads CASSPDRGTGAKNIQYF. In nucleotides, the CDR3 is TGTGCCAGCAGCCCAGACAGGGGGACCGGAGCCAAAAACATTCAGTACTTC.